This passage covers 5 T cell receptor beta chains from one sample sequenced in a study of technical replicates of blood from a few donors. This table comes from immunoSEQ multiplex PCR, and its TCRdb copy is limited to in-frame clones, with some not included. The sample contains some 70,000 clones, more than 85% of which appear only once. Sequencing input: PBMCs. The receptors here all came from a human donor in good health. Some clones in this sample may be carry-over from other donors' samples.

This sequence joins TRBV5-1 and TRBJ1-2, with D unresolved. The ends were cut back, 4 bases at V and 7 bases at J, with 20 bases in the middle. This CDR3 comprises 15 residues. CDR1 and CDR2 from the germline V gene are SGHRS and YFSETQ. CDR3 region: CASSPRPGGIRGYTF. DNA for the CDR3: TGCGCCAGCAGCCCCCGACCCGGAGGGATACGTGGCTACACCTTC.

This clone was observed a handful of times. The chain combines TRBV7-2 with TRBJ2-7; D might be TRBD2 (6 bases). The germline V gene encodes CDR1 SGHTA and CDR2 FQGNSA. The length of the CDR3 is 14 residues. The V gene lost 5 bases and the J gene lost 9 bases, with 20 bases spanning the gap. Here the CDR3 DNA reads TGTGCCAGCAGCCGAGGGGACTGGAGGGTCGGGCAGTACTTC. Amino acid sequence: CASSRGDWRVGQYF.

V usage is TRBV5-8 and J usage is TRBJ2-1, with 11 bases matching TRBD1. Germline V gives CDR1 SGHTS, CDR2 YDEGEE. The trim removed 5 bases at V and 8 bases at J, leaving 12 bases unmatched. The CDR3 covers 16 residues. This chain's CDR3 is CASRPEGTGGFYEQFF. CDR3 nucleotide sequence: TGTGCCAGCAGACCCGAGGGGACAGGGGGTTTCTATGAGCAGTTCTTC.

The J gene is TRBJ2-3, the V gene TRBV5-1; 10 bases match TRBD2. The CDR3 is made up of 15 amino acids. V shed 0 bases and J 4 bases; nucleotides not matched to a gene: 2. The germline CDR1 and CDR2 sequences are SGHRS and YFSETQ. In nucleotides, the CDR3 is TGCGCCAGCAGCTTGGTGGGACTAGCGCCAGATACGCAGTATTTT. As protein: CASSLVGLAPDTQYF.

The chain links TRBV6-6 to TRBJ1-1; 8 bases agree with TRBD1. CDR1 and CDR2 from the germline V gene are MNHNY and SVGAGI (reference sequence). The CDR3 has 15 residues. The trim removed 5 bases at V and 5 bases at J, leaving 10 bases unmatched. The CDR3 sequence: CASSRLQGADTEAFF. CDR3 sequence (DNA): TGTGCCAGCAGTAGGCTCCAGGGGGCAGATACTGAAGCTTTCTTT.